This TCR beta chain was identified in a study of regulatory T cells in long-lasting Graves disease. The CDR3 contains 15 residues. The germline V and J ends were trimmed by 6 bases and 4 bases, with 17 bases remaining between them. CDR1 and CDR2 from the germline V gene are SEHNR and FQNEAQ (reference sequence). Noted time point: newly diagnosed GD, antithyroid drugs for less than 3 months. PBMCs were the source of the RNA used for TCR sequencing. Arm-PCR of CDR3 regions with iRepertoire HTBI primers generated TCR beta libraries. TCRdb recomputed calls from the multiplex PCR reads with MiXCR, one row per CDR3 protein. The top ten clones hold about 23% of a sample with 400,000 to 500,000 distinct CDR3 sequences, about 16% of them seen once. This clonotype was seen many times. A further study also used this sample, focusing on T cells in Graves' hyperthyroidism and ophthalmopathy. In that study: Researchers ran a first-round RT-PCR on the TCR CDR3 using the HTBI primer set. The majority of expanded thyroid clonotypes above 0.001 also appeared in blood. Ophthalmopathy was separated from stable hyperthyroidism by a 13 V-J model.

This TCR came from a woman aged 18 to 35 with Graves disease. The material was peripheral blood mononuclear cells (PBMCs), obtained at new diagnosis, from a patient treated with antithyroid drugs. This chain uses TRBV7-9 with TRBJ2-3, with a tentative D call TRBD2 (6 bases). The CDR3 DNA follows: TGTGCCAGCAGTTTACTAGCTGGGGGAGCAGATACGCAGTATTTT. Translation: CASSLLAGGADTQYF. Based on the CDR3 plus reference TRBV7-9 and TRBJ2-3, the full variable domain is DTGVSQNPRHKITKRGQNVTFRCDPISEHNRLYWYRQTLGQGPEFLTYFQNEAQLEKSRLLSDRFSAERPKGSFSTLEIQRTEQGDSAMYLCASSLLAGGADTQYFGPGTRLTVL.